One T cell receptor beta chain is described in this entry. The CDR3 covers 15 residues. CDR1 is SGHNT and CDR2 is YENEEA in the germline V gene. The V end was cut by 0 bases, the J end by 3 bases, with 10 bases between. The record originates from a study of blood T cell repertoires in COVID-19. Data came from immunoSEQ multiplex PCR; TCRdb stores just in-frame clones and leaves some out. The table has about 270,000 clones, approximately 86% seen once. The receptor was isolated from a woman between 65 and 79 years old with COVID-19, enrolled during active disease. The V gene is TRBV11-3, the J gene TRBJ2-3, with D tentatively TRBD2 (6 bases). Input material: peripheral blood. For the CDR3, the DNA is TGTGCCAGCAGCTTAGACCCCAGCGGGACAGATACGCAGTATTTT. Its translation: CASSLDPSGTDTQYF.